The present T cell receptor beta chain was sequenced within a study of cytomegalovirus exposure and HLA in healthy donors (dated by TCRdb to 2016 to 2017). Concerning the study at large: An earlier analysis of approximately 550 of the donors reported roughly 270 Gb of sequence data and 117 million unique TCR beta sequences from around 200 million T cells. A later analysis re-examined previously published TCR beta repertoires from more than 650 donors and added high-resolution HLA genotyping to investigate patterns of TCR occurrence. To decide whether each TCR beta V gene segment behaved as functional or pseudogenic, an earlier analysis of some 600 of the donors relied on high-throughput TCR beta sequencing. Roughly five DR-DQ haplotypes were handled as single units for association and clustering because linkage in the cohort was strong. The study used immunosequencing to profile the T cell repertoires of around 600 subjects and linked those repertoires to cytomegalovirus serostatus. HLA typing included class I and class II loci at four-digit resolution. An early release covering 500 to 750 HLA-typed donors comprised 250 to 350 gigabases of sequencing data and about 90 million unique TCR sequences. The number of typed donors differed by locus: about 629-630 for A, B, C, DRB1 and DQB1; roughly 510 for DQA1; approximately 610 for DPA1; and around 450 for DPB1. Besides the first cohort of 666 subjects, a separate validation cohort made up of 95 to 150 different subjects was used. Of the approximately 400 genotyped donors, about 84% fell in the genetic ancestry cluster associated with self-reported Caucasian donors. A later genetic analysis took genome-wide SNP genotypes for about 55% of the roughly 700 donors and used that subset as a discovery cohort. To predict cytomegalovirus infection status, the study brought together high-throughput TCR immunosequencing, statistical association of individual TCRs with disease status, and machine learning. Every repertoire in the discovery cohort had been generated on one and the same sequencing platform. Alongside the repertoire data, information on donor age, sex, ethnicity and CMV serostatus was compiled. Among roughly 400 genotyped donors of the cohort, an average of roughly 230,000 unique TCR beta nucleotide sequences was sequenced per donor, of which 15% to 20% were non-productive. In the later analysis, no new phenotypic data were used to find candidate immune exposures; instead, reliance was placed on TCR beta sequences and their occurrence across donors. The aim of the study was to test whether cataloging public T cell receptors could identify signatures of past pathogen exposure. The research as a whole found: Sequencing depth was assumed to be roughly uniform across donors in the presence/absence analyses, though that assumption may not hold. A further reported finding was that TCR beta sequences accurately predicted the HLA-A and HLA-B alleles for most subjects in the first cohort. The classifier was reported to diagnose cytomegalovirus status with high specificity and sensitivity in both the original and validation cohorts. According to a later analysis, most CMV-associated TCR beta chains appeared to be HLA-restricted, and the HLA associations seemed to be driven largely by CMV exposure. A cluster of highly shared sequence variants was judged likely to represent a technical artifact of the sequencing pipeline. According to a later genetic analysis, donors in an Asian-associated ancestry cluster had fewer N-insertions in productive TCRs than the approximately 710-donor mean. The only immune exposure information available for the cohort was CMV serostatus. According to a later analysis, TCR association rates differed among HLA loci, with DRB1 alleles showing the most associated TCRs and HLA-C alleles showing the fewest. The study listed 164 TCR beta chains as associated with cytomegalovirus. A few of the identified cytomegalovirus-associated TCR beta chains were confirmed in vitro to be specific for cytomegalovirus antigens. In a later analysis, 16,951 TCR beta sequences were associated with specific HLA alleles at a false discovery rate of 0.05. In this cohort, only TCR beta chains were sequenced, and detectable features were limited by the absence of alpha or paired-chain data. According to a later analysis, parvovirus B19, influenza, CMV and Epstein-Barr virus appeared linked to several top co-occurrence clusters. Assigning TCR associations to individual alleles was difficult when HLA alleles, especially DR and DQ, strongly co-occurred. In a later analysis, HLA-associated TCR beta chains were found to be more clonally expanded and to have lower generation probabilities than equally common non-associated chains. Linkage disequilibrium might explain the correlated functional status among segregating V segments, but an unknown experimental factor could not be excluded. Because some donors lacked HLA typing at each locus, the association tests relied only on the typed subset. The authors suggested that the approach could potentially be generalized to other disease states and immunological phenotypes. The earlier analysis of 587 of the donors excluded some 16 rarely observed V segments, including chromosome 9 orphons, because counts were too low. Most TCR sequences were observed very rarely across donors, whereas some public TCRs were present in many individuals. In a later genetic analysis, a missense DCLRE1C variant was associated with V-gene and J-gene trimming of TCR beta chains, and the association was replicated in an independent cohort. The 87-base-pair reads could not distinguish some IMGT-functional V segments, including TRBV6-2 and TRBV6-3, so those segments were excluded. Broadly in line with IMGT annotations, most TCR beta V segments showed up in productive rearrangements about 87% or about 30% of the time in an earlier analysis of approximately 640 of the donors.

Notes on this clone: There is no known antigen for this receptor. No base quality information exists; no much larger clone differs at one position.

Library construction relied on the immunoSEQ multiplex PCR assay. The multiplex PCR relied on a mix of 60 forward primers for TCR Vbeta segments and 13 reverse primers for TCR Jbeta segments. Amplification of the CDR3 region of rearranged TCR beta genes was performed with a multiplex PCR assay on genomic DNA. Amplified TCR beta libraries were sequenced as 87-base-pair reads on the Illumina HiSeq System. Regarding the original processing steps: A later analysis counted approximately 76 million unique TCR beta chains across the 550 to 750 repertoires, and some 12 million of these chains were shared by at least two donors. To remove PCR and sequencing errors, raw reads were error-corrected and collapsed into unique sequences using a nearest-neighbor algorithm that merged closely related sequences. To assign V, D and J gene segments, CDR3 sequences were aligned to IMGT reference sequences. For a sequence to be retained, at least a six-nucleotide match to both a V gene segment and a J gene segment was required. Rearrangements were called productive when the CDR3 lacked stop codons and stayed in frame with V and J; all others were non-productive. Following IMGT convention, CDR3 was defined as the stretch from the second conserved V-encoded cysteine up to the conserved J-encoded phenylalanine. In an earlier analysis of 550 to 650 of the donors, sequences lacking an unambiguous match to a single V gene segment were excluded. An earlier analysis of 500 to 600 of the donors classified V segments as functional when productive rearrangements were above 56.7% and as segregating when the standard deviation between donors was above 5%. A statistical classification framework was built for diagnosing cytomegalovirus status from the catalog of TCR beta chain sequences. In a later analysis, V and J genes were assigned by comparing TCR nucleotide sequences against IMGT/GENE-DB human TR gene sequences. A later analysis assigned CDR3 sequences and most-parsimonious VDJ recombination scenarios with the TCRdist pipeline. In a later analysis, each TCR beta chain was defined by its CDR3 amino acid sequence together with its V-gene family, and reads without a unique V-gene family were excluded. To address suspected cross-contamination and a sequencing artifact, a later analysis removed around 600 highly shared, low-generation-probability nucleotide sequences. In a later analysis, a clonal expansion index for each public chain was calculated from normalized within-repertoire ranks of inferred template counts. In a later analysis, generation probabilities were computed using a VDJ recombination model fitted to out-of-frame rearrangements, and the results were checked against IGoR. A later analysis scored TCR-TCR, TCR-HLA and TCR-CMV co-occurrence with hypergeometric tests, applying a repertoire-size bias correction to TCR pairs. False discovery rates were estimated in a later analysis by permuting HLA or CMV assignments 20 times. A later analysis grouped co-occurring TCRs with DBSCAN, adding TCRdist sequence similarity when clustering within HLA-allele-positive subsets. Co-occurrence clustering excluded repertoires with fewer than 30,000 or more than 120,000 public chains, plus five with anomalous nucleotide sharing. This is the immuneACCESS table as TCRdb keeps it, with only in-frame sequences that have V and J called. A part of the clones is gone; compared with another copy, unresolved V genes explain less than half, and the rest is unexplained. Clone size and V and J calls were adopted from that table, with D and trimming inferred from the DNA. The sample table holds approximately 97,000 clones, of which around 81% were seen once. The ten largest make up around 5.2% of the sample.

In total, roughly 670 healthy bone marrow donors made up the cohort. At the time of sampling, every cohort member was nominally healthy, though immune exposures that went unrecorded were likely present. The donor was CMV seropositive and was included in the group of 250 to 300 seropositive cohort members. Every donor gave a peripheral blood sample, and the peripheral blood mononuclear cells from that sample were used for TCR beta sequencing. Genomic DNA was extracted from the blood cell samples with the Qiagen DNeasy Blood Extraction Kit. V is pared back by 3 bases and J by 5 bases, with 7 bases lying between the germline termini. For CDR1 and CDR2, the germline V gene (reference sequence) lists DFQATT and SNEGSKA. The CDR3 goes from the cysteine to the phenylalanine over 11 residues. The kept DNA is CDR3 alone, 33 bases in frame from the first base.

Sequences were obtained from PBMCs. This receptor was obtained from a middle-aged man in good health and CMV-seropositive. The chain was built from TRBV20-1 and TRBJ2-5, with the D gene not confidently named. The nucleotide sequence reads as follows: TGCAGTGCTAGTTTGAGGGAGACCCAGTACTTC. Its protein reads: CSASLRETQYF.